This entry is about one TCR beta chain. CDR1 is PRHDT and CDR2 is FYEKMQ in the germline V gene (reference sequence). V gave up 3 bases and J gave up 13 bases, with 15 bases separating them. The CDR3 contains 12 residues. Sequencing was performed with immunoSEQ multiplex PCR; in TCRdb, only in-frame clones are kept and a portion is missing. The sample holds approximately 200,000 clones, 75% to 90% seen once. This record comes from a study of blood T cell repertoires in COVID-19. This TCR derives from a woman between 18 and 29 years old in a cohort exposed to, infected with or recovered from COVID-19 (not recorded which). This chain joins TRBV13 and TRBJ1-1; no reliable D call. Sequencing was carried out using PBMCs or T cells enriched from blood (not recorded which). The CDR3 reads CASSFISGSHFF. CDR3 in DNA: TGTGCCAGCAGCTTCATTTCTGGGAGTCATTTCTTT.